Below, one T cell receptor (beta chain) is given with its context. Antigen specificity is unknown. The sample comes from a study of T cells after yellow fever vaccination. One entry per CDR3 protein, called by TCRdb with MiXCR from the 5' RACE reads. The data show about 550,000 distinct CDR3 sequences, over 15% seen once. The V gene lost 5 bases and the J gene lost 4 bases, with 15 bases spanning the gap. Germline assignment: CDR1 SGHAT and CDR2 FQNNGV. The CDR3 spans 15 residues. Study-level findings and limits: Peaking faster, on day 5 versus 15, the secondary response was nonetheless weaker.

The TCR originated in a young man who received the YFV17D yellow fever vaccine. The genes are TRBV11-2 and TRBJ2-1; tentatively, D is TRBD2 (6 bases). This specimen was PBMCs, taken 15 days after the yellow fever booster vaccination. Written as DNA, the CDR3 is TGTGCCAGCAGCCAACTTCGGACTATATACAATGAGCAGTTCTTC. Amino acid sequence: CASSQLRTIYNEQFF.